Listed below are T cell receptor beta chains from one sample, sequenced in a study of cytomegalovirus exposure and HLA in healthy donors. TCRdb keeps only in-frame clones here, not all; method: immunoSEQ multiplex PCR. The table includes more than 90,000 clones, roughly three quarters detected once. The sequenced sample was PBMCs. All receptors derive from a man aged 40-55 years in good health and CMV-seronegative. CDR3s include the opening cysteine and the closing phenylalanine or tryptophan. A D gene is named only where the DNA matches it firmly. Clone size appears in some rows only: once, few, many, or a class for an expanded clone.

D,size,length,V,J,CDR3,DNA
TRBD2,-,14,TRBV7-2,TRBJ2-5,CASSFGGRLETQYF,TGTGCCAGCAGCTTCGGCGGGAGACTAGAGACCCAGTACTTC
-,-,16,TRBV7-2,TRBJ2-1,CASSSRPASSYNEQFF,TGTGCCAGCAGTAGCAGACCCGCCAGCTCCTACAATGAGCAGTTCTTC
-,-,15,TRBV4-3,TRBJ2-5,CVSSQMTGHQETQYF,TGCGTCAGCAGCCAGATGACTGGTCACCAAGAGACCCAGTACTTC
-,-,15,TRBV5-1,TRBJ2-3,CASSPRTLETDTQYF,TGCGCCAGCAGCCCCCGGACTTTGGAGACAGATACGCAGTATTTT
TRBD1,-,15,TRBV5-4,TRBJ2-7,CASSNGQGASYEQYF,TGTGCCAGCAGCAATGGGCAGGGGGCCTCCTACGAGCAGTACTTC
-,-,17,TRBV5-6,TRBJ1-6,CASSFNPDTYEYSPLHF,TGTGCCAGCAGCTTTAATCCGGACACATATGAGTATTCACCCCTCCACTTT
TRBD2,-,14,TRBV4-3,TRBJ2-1,CASSPTSGRSEQFF,TGCGCCAGCAGCCCAACTAGCGGGAGAAGTGAGCAGTTCTTC
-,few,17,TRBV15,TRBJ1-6,CATSRDKWELALSPLHF,TGTGCCACCAGCAGAGATAAGTGGGAGCTAGCACTTTCACCCCTCCACTTT
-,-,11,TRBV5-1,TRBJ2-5,CASRTGGTQYF,TGCGCCAGCAGAACCGGCGGGACCCAGTACTTC
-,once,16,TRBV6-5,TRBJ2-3,CASSYDSIRGADTQYF,TGTGCCAGCAGTTACGACTCCATTCGCGGGGCAGATACGCAGTATTTT
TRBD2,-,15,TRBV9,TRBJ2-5,CASSVSSGGSETQYF,TGTGCCAGCAGCGTCTCTAGCGGGGGGTCTGAGACCCAGTACTTC
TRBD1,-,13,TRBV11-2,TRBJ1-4,CASSTDRAEKLFF,TGTGCCAGCAGTACGGACAGGGCGGAAAAACTGTTTTTT
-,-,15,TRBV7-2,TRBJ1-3,CASSSPPDNGNTIYF,TGTGCCAGCAGCTCACCTCCGGACAACGGAAACACCATATATTTT
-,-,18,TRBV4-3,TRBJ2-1,CASSQVFGVGGTYNEQFF,TGCGCCAGCAGCCAAGTCTTTGGGGTAGGGGGAACCTACAATGAGCAGTTCTTC
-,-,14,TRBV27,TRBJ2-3,CASSFSGNTDTQYF,TGTGCCAGCAGTTTTAGCGGAAACACAGATACGCAGTATTTT
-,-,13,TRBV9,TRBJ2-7,CASSATDNYEQYF,TGTGCCAGCAGCGCTACGGACAATTACGAGCAGTACTTC
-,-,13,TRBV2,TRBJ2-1,CASNRGTYNEQFF,TGTGCCAGCAACCGGGGGACTTACAATGAGCAGTTCTTC
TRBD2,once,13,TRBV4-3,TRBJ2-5,CASSQLAGETQYF,TGCGCCAGCAGCCAATTAGCGGGGGAGACCCAGTACTTC
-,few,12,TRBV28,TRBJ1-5,CASSAGLQPQHF,TGTGCCAGCAGTGCGGGGCTTCAGCCCCAGCATTTT
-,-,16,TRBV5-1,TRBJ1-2,CASTIVVGGTNYGYTF,TGCGCCAGCACCATCGTTGTCGGGGGGACAAACTATGGCTACACCTTC
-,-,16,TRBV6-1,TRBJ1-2,CASSEFSTNHNYGYTF,TGTGCCAGCAGTGAATTTTCGACAAATCATAACTATGGCTACACCTTC
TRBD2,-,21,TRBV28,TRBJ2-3,CASKKRGTGGRASGSTDTQYF,TGTGCCAGCAAAAAGAGAGGGACGGGGGGAAGGGCTAGCGGGAGTACAGATACGCAGTATTTT
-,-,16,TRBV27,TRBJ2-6,CASSFISNSGANVLTF,TGTGCCAGCAGTTTTATTAGCAACTCTGGGGCCAACGTCCTGACTTTC
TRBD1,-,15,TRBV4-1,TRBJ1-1,CASSLGQGSWTEAFF,TGCGCCAGCAGTCTGGGACAGGGATCGTGGACTGAAGCTTTCTTT
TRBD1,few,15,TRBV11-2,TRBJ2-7,CASSLEAGGKDEQYF,TGTGCCAGCAGCTTAGAGGCAGGGGGTAAGGACGAGCAGTACTTC
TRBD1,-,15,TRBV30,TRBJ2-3,CAWSGQGTSTDTQYF,TGTGCCTGGAGCGGACAGGGCACTAGCACAGATACGCAGTATTTT
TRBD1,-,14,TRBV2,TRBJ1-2,CASTRLQGADGYTF,TGTGCCAGCACCCGATTACAGGGGGCAGATGGCTACACCTTC
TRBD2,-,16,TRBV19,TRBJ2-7,CASSPRLTSGRGEQYF,TGTGCCAGTAGCCCACGCCTCACTAGCGGGAGGGGCGAGCAGTACTTC
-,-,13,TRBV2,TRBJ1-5,CASSGQREQPQHF,TGTGCCAGCAGTGGGCAGCGGGAACAGCCCCAGCATTTT
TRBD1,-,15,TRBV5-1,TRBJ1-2,CASRLGQMSDYGYTF,TGCGCCAGCAGGCTGGGACAGATGAGTGACTATGGCTACACCTTC
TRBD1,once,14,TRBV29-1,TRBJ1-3,CSVDARTGGNTIYF,TGCAGCGTTGATGCCCGGACAGGAGGAAACACCATATATTTT
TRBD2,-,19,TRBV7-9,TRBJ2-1,CASSLFRLAGRRAAYEQFF,TGTGCCAGCAGCTTGTTTCGACTAGCGGGACGTCGAGCCGCCTATGAGCAGTTCTTC
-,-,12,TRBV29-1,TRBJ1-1,CSLSDRNTEAFF,TGCAGCTTATCGGACAGGAACACTGAAGCTTTCTTT
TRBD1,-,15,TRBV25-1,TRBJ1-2,CASSERGPLNYGYTF,TGTGCCAGCAGTGAGAGGGGGCCCCTTAACTATGGCTACACCTTC
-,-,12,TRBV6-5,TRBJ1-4,CASSSPNEKLFF,TGTGCCAGCAGTTCCCCAAATGAAAAACTGTTTTTT
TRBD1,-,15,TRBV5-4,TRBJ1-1,CASRSTGTGGTEAFF,TGTGCCAGCAGATCAACCGGGACAGGGGGCACTGAAGCTTTCTTT
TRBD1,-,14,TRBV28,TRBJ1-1,CASRTGGSVPEAFF,TGTGCCAGCAGAACAGGGGGCAGCGTCCCTGAAGCTTTCTTT
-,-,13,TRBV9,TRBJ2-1,CASSAGERNEQFF,TGTGCCAGCAGCGCCGGGGAGCGCAATGAGCAGTTCTTC
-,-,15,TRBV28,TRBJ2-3,CASSTVGLSTDTQYF,TGTGCCAGCAGCACAGTGGGGCTAAGCACAGATACGCAGTATTTT
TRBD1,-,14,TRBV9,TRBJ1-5,CASSLGTANQPQHF,TGTGCCAGCAGCCTTGGGACAGCCAATCAGCCCCAGCATTTT
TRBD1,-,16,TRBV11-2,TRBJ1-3,CASTLRTGISGNTIYF,TGTGCCAGCACCTTGCGGACAGGGATCTCTGGAAACACCATATATTTT
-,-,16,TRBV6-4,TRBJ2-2,CASSARQAANTGELFF,TGTGCCAGCAGTGCCCGACAGGCGGCGAACACCGGGGAGCTGTTTTTT
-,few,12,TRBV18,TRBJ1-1,CASGQPNTEAFF,TGTGCCAGCGGACAGCCGAACACTGAAGCTTTCTTT
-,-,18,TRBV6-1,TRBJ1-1,CASSDPPLGSNRATEAFF,TGTGCCAGCAGTGACCCCCCTTTGGGATCGAACAGGGCCACTGAAGCTTTCTTT
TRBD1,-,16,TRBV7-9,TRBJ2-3,CASRIRTGAVADTQYF,TGTGCCAGCAGGATCCGGACAGGGGCTGTAGCAGATACGCAGTATTTT
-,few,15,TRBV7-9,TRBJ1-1,CASSGGTLKGTEAFF,TGTGCCAGCAGCGGTGGGACATTAAAGGGCACTGAAGCTTTCTTT
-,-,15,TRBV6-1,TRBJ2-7,CASTDTIYRRNEQYF,TGTGCCAGCACCGATACCATCTACCGTAGAAACGAGCAGTACTTC
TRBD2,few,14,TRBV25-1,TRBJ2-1,CASSEASGHNEQFF,TGTGCCAGCAGTGAGGCTAGCGGGCACAATGAGCAGTTCTTC
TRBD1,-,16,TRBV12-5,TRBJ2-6,CASGFTGAQGANVLTF,TGTGCTAGTGGTTTCACAGGGGCGCAAGGGGCCAACGTCCTGACTTTC
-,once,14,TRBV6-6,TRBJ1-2,CASSAAGANYGYTF,TGTGCCAGCAGTGCCGCCGGTGCTAACTATGGCTACACCTTC
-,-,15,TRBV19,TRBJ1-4,CASSIKSGINEKLFF,TGTGCCAGTAGTATTAAGTCCGGGATAAATGAAAAACTGTTTTTT
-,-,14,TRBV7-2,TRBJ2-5,CASSPEGLKETQYF,TGTGCCAGCAGCCCGGAGGGGCTGAAAGAGACCCAGTACTTC
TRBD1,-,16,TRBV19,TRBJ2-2,CASSILPGQGTGELFF,TGTGCCAGTAGTATTCTACCGGGACAGGGAACCGGGGAGCTGTTTTTT
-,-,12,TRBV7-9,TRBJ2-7,CSSSLVKLEQYF,TGTTCCAGCAGCTTAGTTAAACTCGAGCAGTACTTC
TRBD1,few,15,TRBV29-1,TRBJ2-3,CSVRGQGISADTQYF,TGCAGCGTGCGTGGACAGGGAATAAGCGCAGATACGCAGTATTTT
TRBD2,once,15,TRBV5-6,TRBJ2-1,CASSLNQGGNNEQFF,TGTGCCAGCAGCTTGAATCAGGGAGGGAACAATGAGCAGTTCTTC
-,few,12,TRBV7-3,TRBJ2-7,CASSLYPGEQYF,TGTGCCAGCAGCTTATACCCGGGGGAGCAGTACTTC
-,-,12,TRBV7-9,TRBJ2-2,CSTLVNTGELFF,TGTTCCACCCTCGTAAACACCGGGGAGCTGTTTTTT
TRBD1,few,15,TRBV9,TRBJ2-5,CASSVTGTGWETQYF,TGTGCCAGCAGCGTTACCGGGACAGGGTGGGAGACCCAGTACTTC